This paragraph reports one T cell receptor (beta chain). Its antigen remains unknown. This sample is part of a study of memory CD4+ T cells and cytomegalovirus serostatus. For the study at large: Donors were healthy Belgian adults, 10 or so CMV seropositive and fewer than 30 seronegative. Notes on the study in general: Of under 200 reported CMV TCRbeta sequences, roughly 70 were found in memory CD4+ repertoires. Median bootstrapped AUC for CMV status was just under 0.97 originally, about 0.9 US-trained.

Profiling relied on immunoSEQ multiplex PCR, and the TCRdb table lists in-frame clones only, not all of them. The table shows about 61,000 clones, with roughly four fifths occurring only once. The CDR3 totals 15 residues. V trimming: 5 bases; J trimming: 6 bases; junction bases outside the gene matches: 14. Germline assignment: CDR1 SGHNT and CDR2 YYREEE (reference sequence). The sort gate was single viable CD3+CD4+CD8-CD45RO+ cells for memory CD4+ T cells. After thawing, CD4+ T cells were positively selected. The TCR was taken from an adult in good health and CMV-seronegative. The rearrangement joins TRBV5-4 to TRBJ2-7; 7 nucleotides match TRBD2. The material sequenced was memory CD4+ T cells from blood. The CDR3 spells CASSPPGGINAEQYF. The CDR3 region has the DNA TGTGCCAGCAGTCCTCCGGGGGGTATAAACGCCGAGCAGTACTTC.